Included here is one TCR beta chain sequence, with context. Its binding antigen is unknown. Base qualities are not provided; no much larger clone lies one nucleotide away. V is cut by 0 bases and J by 4 bases, and the space between the germline ends is 8 bases. CDR1 and CDR2 are read off the germline V gene as SGHRS and YFSETQ. CDR3 length: 14 amino acids, cysteine to phenylalanine. Just the 42-base CDR3 DNA is kept, in frame starting at base 1. This entry comes from a study of OX40 agonist ivuxolimab in advanced cancers. As for the study more broadly: The costimulatory receptor OX40 (CD134) was targeted by ivuxolimab, a fully human IgG2 agonistic monoclonal antibody. Intravenous ivuxolimab was administered to patients every 2 weeks at six dose levels: 0.01, 0.1, 0.3, 1.5, 3 and 10 mg/kg. The point of sequencing TCRbeta in the periphery was to test whether ivuxolimab changed TCR sequence diversity and drove clonal T-cell expansion. A male proportion of around 81% and a mean age of 60 years, ranging from about 23 to 90, were recorded for the dose-escalation cohort. Of the approximately 53 patients in dose escalation, 19 had hepatocellular carcinoma, approximately 15 had melanoma, 9 had renal cell carcinoma and 9 had head and neck cancer. The paper describes the monotherapy dose-escalation part (N ≈ 52 patients) of the phase I trial of ivuxolimab. Partial responses occurred in three dose-escalation patients: two with cutaneous melanoma and one with hepatocellular carcinoma. Patients were allowed to have had prior anti-PD-1, anti-PD-L1 or anti-CTLA-4 therapy, and approximately 40% of the dose-escalation patients had previously received checkpoint inhibitors. The research as a whole found: At doses of 0.1 to 3.0 mg/kg, clonal expansion of both CD4+ and CD8+ T cells in blood was seen between baseline and week 6. Which antigens the clonally expanded peripheral T cells were specific for was not determined. In partial responders in the 0.1-3.0 mg/kg groups, normalized peripheral clonal expansion was found to be among the lowest, especially among CD8+ T cells. Low levels of normalized T-cell clonal expansion were also seen in some patients who did not respond. On average, CD8+ T cells showed more expanded clones than CD4+ T cells after ivuxolimab.

Genomic DNA was extracted from sorted cells for sequencing of the TCRbeta CDR3 region. The immunoSEQ Assay was used for sequencing of TCRbeta CDR3 regions. As stored in TCRdb, this immuneACCESS dataset retains in-frame rearrangements with V and J assigned. A fraction of the clones does not appear; measured against another copy, unresolved V genes explain less than half of the discrepancy, and the remainder lacks a known reason. In this sample the table shows over 70,000 clones, about 78% of which occur a single time. The top ten constitute about 5.4% of the sample. The trial excluded patients who had a history of autoimmune disease or were on systemic immunosuppression. In every dose cohort, peripheral blood was drawn for TCR sequencing at baseline, cycle 4 day 1, and cycle 7 day 1. The samples were taken from a phase I, first-in-human, multicenter, open-label dose-escalation trial of ivuxolimab. Adults with locally advanced or metastatic head and neck squamous cell, hepatocellular, melanoma or renal cell carcinoma were enrolled in the trial. CD4+ and CD8+ T cells were sorted separately from peripheral blood before TCR sequencing.

This TCR was recovered from an adult with an advanced solid tumor such as melanoma, head and neck, liver or kidney cancer. Sequenced material: CD4+ or CD8+ T cells sorted from blood, taken in a trial of the OX40 agonist ivuxolimab. The V and J genes are TRBV5-1 and TRBJ2-4; TRBD1 is a possible D gene, resting on 5 matching bases. The DNA is as follows: TGCGCCAGCAGCTTGGTGGCAGGGAAAAACATTCAGTACTTC. Protein translation: CASSLVAGKNIQYF. When the CDR3 is completed using the reference TRBV5-1 and TRBJ2-4 genes on either side, the full variable domain is KAGVTQTPRYLIKTRGQQVTLSCSPISGHRSVSWYQQTPGQGLQFLFEYFSETQRNKGNFPGRFSGRQFSNSRSEMNVSTLELGDSALYLCASSLVAGKNIQYFGAGTRLSVL.